This T cell receptor beta chain was identified during a study of blood T cells in healthy people across ages. The CDR3 has 17 residues. Germline lookup yields CDR1 MNHNS and CDR2 SASEGT. Germline trimming cut 6 bases from V and 0 bases from J; bases unmatched to any gene: 11. The second PCR ran roughly 6 to 12 cycles with a sample-barcoded 5' primer and J-beta primers. TCRdb reprocessed the 5' RACE reads via MiXCR and lists one record per CDR3 protein. The sample carries around 1,000,000 distinct CDR3 sequences, 35% to 40% recorded once. Sequenced input: blood. The receptor was isolated from a young man in good health. The chain uses TRBV6-1 and TRBJ1-3; the match to TRBD1 covers 7 bases. In nucleotides, the CDR3 is TGTGCCAGCAGCAACAGAGGGGGCCCCAGCTCTGGAAACACCATATATTTT. Translation: CASSNRGGPSSGNTIYF.